Each of the 5 T cell receptor beta chains below was sequenced from the same sample in a study of blood T cell repertoires in COVID-19. Profiled with immunoSEQ multiplex PCR; TCRdb holds only in-frame clones, not every one. The profile shows under 200,000 clones, roughly 80% of them singletons. Material for sequencing was peripheral blood. Receptors were obtained from a woman aged 70-85 years with COVID-19, enrolled during active disease.

The chain joins TRBV5-1 to TRBJ2-1, with TRBD2 matching 8 bases. Germline V CDR1 and CDR2: SGHRS, YFSETQ. V dropped 0 bases and J dropped 10; count of bases not matched to a gene: 0. This CDR3 region has 12 residues. CDR3 sequence (DNA): TGCGCCAGCAGCTTGGTAGCGGGAGAGCAGTTCTTC. As protein: CASSLVAGEQFF.

This rearrangement joins TRBV7-6 to TRBJ1-1; 7 nucleotides match TRBD1. The germline V gene encodes CDR1 SGHVS and CDR2 FNYEAQ. CDR3 length equals 15 residues. The trim removed 5 bases at V and 1 base at J, leaving 7 bases unmatched. The DNA for the CDR3 is TGTGCCAGCAGCGAGAGACAGGGACCGAACACTGAAGCTTTCTTT. Its protein is CASSERQGPNTEAFF.

The chain links TRBV5-1 to TRBJ2-6; 7 bases are shared with TRBD1. The CDR3 sequence is 15 residues long. The V segment lost 1 base and the J segment 3 bases; nucleotides outside the gene matches: 1. CDR1 is SGHRS, CDR2 YFSETQ, per germline. CDR3 DNA sequence: TGCGCCAGCAGCTTGTACAGGGGTGGGGCCAACGTCCTGACTTTC. It specifies CASSLYRGGANVLTF.

The V and J genes are TRBV29-1 and TRBJ2-1; D unresolved. CDR3 length equals 13 residues. The germline V and J ends were trimmed by 5 bases and 4 bases, with 12 bases remaining between them. Per the germline V gene, CDR1 is SQVTM and CDR2 is ANQGSEA. The CDR3 DNA reads as TGCAGCGTTATCGATGACAAATACAATGAGCAGTTCTTC. Its protein is CSVIDDKYNEQFF.

In regard to this clone: Its ends do not fully match the called genes, so a read error is possible. This chain links TRBV7-2 with TRBJ2-3; 12 bases match TRBD2. Germline CDR1 and CDR2: SGHTA and FQGNSA. There are 16 residues in the CDR3. The CDR3 sequence is CASSLAGGRPLWGQYF. The DNA of the CDR3 is TGTGCCAGCAGCCTAGCGGGGGGGCGGCCTCTTTGGGGGCAGTATTTT.